Shown below are 4 T cell receptor beta chains from a single sample sequenced in a study of CD8+ T cells in alopecia areata. Markers including CD4, CD8alpha, NKG2D and NKG2ACE guided sorting of pooled cutaneous lymph node cells. Reverse transcribed after extraction, RNA yielded cDNA as the sequencing template. Clones were sequenced by immunoSEQ multiplex PCR, and TCRdb holds only the in-frame ones, with some missing. The data show around 290,000 clones, with none appearing a single time. Sequenced input: CD4+ T cells sorted from a lymph node. The receptors were sampled from a C3H/HeJ mouse with alopecia areata. For this mouse line, the MHC haplotype is H2-k.

This clone was seen more than once but under ten times. The gene symbols are mouse symbols. The CDR3 end falls 4 residues outside the read, so it is completed with the germline J gene. This sequence joins TRBV5 and TRBJ2-1, with a tentative D call TRBD2 (7 bases). V was cut by 4 bases and J by 3 bases, with 13 bases left in between. The CDR3 runs to 15 residues. Germline loops: CDR1 LGHNA, CDR2 YNLKQL (reference sequence). This chain's CDR3 is CASSPAGGSYAEQFF. CDR3 DNA (partial): TGTGCCAGCAGCCCCGCTGGGGGCTCCTATGCT.

Points on this clone: The germline and genes are mouse ones. From the germline J gene comes the end of the CDR3, since the read stops 4 residues before it. This sample includes further DNA sequences coding for the same CDR3. The chain combines TRBV13-2 with TRBJ2-7, with TRBD2 matching over 7 bases. The germline gives CDR1 NNHNN, CDR2 SYGAGS (reference sequence). This CDR3 region has 14 residues. The junction had 2 bases not matched to a gene; V was cut back by 1 base and J by 1 base. CDR3 DNA (partial): TGTGCCAGCGGTGATTTGGGGGGTTCCTAT. As protein: CASGDLGGSY. The full CDR3 protein is CASGDLGGSYEQYF.

There are a few counts of this clone. The gene names here belong to mouse. Read coverage stops 4 residues before the CDR3 terminus; the germline J gene supplies the remainder. The gene calls are TRBV1 and TRBJ2-1; D is unclear. This CDR3 region has 14 residues. CDR1 and CDR2 (germline): NSQYPW, LRSPGD (reference sequence). V was cut by 2 bases and J by 3 bases, with 8 bases left in between. CDR3 sequence: CTCSAKGIYAEQFF. Partial CDR3 DNA: TGCACCTGCAGTGCAAAGGGTATCTATGCT.

Turning to this clone: The listed genes are named as in mouse. The read comes to an end 4 residues before the CDR3 does, leaving the germline J gene to fill in the end. This chain joins TRBV5 and TRBJ2-7; D perhaps matches TRBD1 (5 bases). V was shortened by 1 base and J by 0 bases, with 16 bases between the two germline ends. CDR1 is LGHNA, CDR2 YNLKQL, per germline (reference sequence). This CDR3 spans 17 amino acids. CDR3 bases read: TGTGCCAGCAGCCAAGGTCCCCTTGACAGCCTCTCCTAT. Its translation: CASSQGPLDSLSY. In full, the CDR3 is CASSQGPLDSLSYEQYF.